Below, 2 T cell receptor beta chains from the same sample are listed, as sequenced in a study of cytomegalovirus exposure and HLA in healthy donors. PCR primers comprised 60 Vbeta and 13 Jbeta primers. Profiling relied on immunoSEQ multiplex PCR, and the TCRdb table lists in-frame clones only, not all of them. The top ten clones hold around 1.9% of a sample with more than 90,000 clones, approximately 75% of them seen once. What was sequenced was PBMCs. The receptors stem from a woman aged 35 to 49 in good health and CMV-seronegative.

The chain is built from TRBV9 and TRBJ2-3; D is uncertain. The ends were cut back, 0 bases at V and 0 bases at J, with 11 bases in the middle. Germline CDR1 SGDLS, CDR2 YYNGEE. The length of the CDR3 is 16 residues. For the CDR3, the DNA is TGTGCCAGCAGCGTAGGGTCCTTGAGAAGCACAGATACGCAGTATTTT. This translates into CASSVGSLRSTDTQYF. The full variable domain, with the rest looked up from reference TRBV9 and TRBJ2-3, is DSGVTQTPKHLITATGQRVTLRCSPRSGDLSVYWYQQSLDQGLQFLIQYYNGEERAKGNILERFSAQQFPDLHSELNLSSLELGDSALYFCASSVGSLRSTDTQYFGPGTRLTVL.

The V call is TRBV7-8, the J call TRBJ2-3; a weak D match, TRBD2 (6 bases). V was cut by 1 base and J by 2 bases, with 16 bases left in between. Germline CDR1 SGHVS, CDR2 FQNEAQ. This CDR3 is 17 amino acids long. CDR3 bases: TGTGCCAGCAGCTTAGAGATTGCGCGGGACCTCACAGATACGCAGTATTTT. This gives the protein CASSLEIARDLTDTQYF.